The 6 T cell receptor beta chains below all came from one sample that was sequenced in a study of blood T cells in healthy people across ages. Combining a sample-barcoded 5' primer with a J-beta primer mix, a second PCR ran for about 6 to 11 cycles. MiXCR was run by TCRdb on the 5' RACE reads, yielding one entry per CDR3 protein. The sample consists of 800,000 to 1,000,000 distinct CDR3 sequences, 45% to 50% of them appearing once. The material sequenced was blood. The origin of the receptors is a young man in good health.

The chain links TRBV6-5 to TRBJ1-4, with TRBD1 matching over 8 bases. The ends lost 6 bases at V and 4 bases at J; junction bases unmatched: 10. Germline V gene sequence: CDR1 MNHEY, CDR2 SVGAGI. This CDR3 spans 16 amino acids. The CDR3 region has the DNA TGTGCCAGCAGCGGGGGGCGGACAGGGTTTAATGAAAAACTGTTTTTT. Protein: CASSGGRTGFNEKLFF.

In this sample, this clonotype turned up a few times. The chain carries TRBV29-1 and TRBJ2-5; D perhaps matches TRBD1 (6 bases). Germline V gives CDR1 SQVTM, CDR2 ANQGSEA. With 5 bases removed from V and 5 bases from J, the gap between germline ends came to 6 bases. CDR3 length: 10 amino acids. CDR3 loop: CSVQGETQYF. CDR3 nucleotide sequence: TGCAGCGTTCAGGGGGAGACCCAGTACTTC.

The chain employs TRBV5-6 and TRBJ2-5; 7 bases are shared with TRBD1. Germline CDR1 is SGHDT and CDR2 is YYEEEE. After removal of 3 bases from V and 4 bases from J, the junction contained 3 bases not matched to a gene. The CDR3 is 13 residues long. CDR3 sequence: CASSSWTGETQYF. Here the CDR3 DNA reads TGTGCCAGCAGCTCATGGACAGGAGAGACCCAGTACTTC.

The sample holds a few counts of this clonotype. The V and J genes are TRBV12-3 or TRBV12-4 and TRBJ1-2; a possible D gene is TRBD1 (5 bases). The CDR3 runs 18 residues. The ends were cut back, 5 bases at V and 1 base at J, with 23 bases in the middle. This CDR3 is CASSPDSDDRLSNYGYTF. Here the CDR3 DNA reads TGTGCCAGCAGTCCCGACAGTGACGACCGACTCAGTAACTATGGCTACACCTTC.

The chain recombines TRBV3-1 with TRBJ2-7; perhaps D is TRBD1 or TRBD2 (5 bases each). Germline loops: CDR1 LGHDT, CDR2 YNNKEL (reference sequence). The CDR3 runs to 15 residues. The V end lost 5 bases, the J end lost 0 bases, and 14 bases lay between the germline ends. CDR3 bases: TGTGCCAGCAGCACCGACCCCGGGACCTCCTACGAGCAGTACTTC. This sequence encodes CASSTDPGTSYEQYF.

The rearrangement uses TRBV6-1 and TRBJ2-1; 9 nucleotides align to TRBD2. This CDR3 comprises 14 residues. J lost 7 bases, V lost 6 bases, and 7 bases had no gene match. Germline V gene lookup returns CDR1 MNHNS and CDR2 SASEGT. The CDR3 sequence: CASSSGGSRNEQFF. CDR3 in DNA: TGTGCCAGCAGCAGCGGGGGGTCCAGAAATGAGCAGTTCTTC.